This TCR beta chain emerged from a study of T cells in Graves' hyperthyroidism and ophthalmopathy. Ophthalmopathy cases scored 3 or more on the Clinical Activity Score and 4 or more on NOSPECS grade, with duration below 3 months. Diagnostic decisions used clinical symptoms, serum thyroxine and TRAb, thyroid ultrasound and orbital computed tomography. Amplified regions were TCR beta CDR3 sequences from RNA transcripts. Primed by the HTBI set, a first-round RT-PCR was run on the TCR CDR3. TCRdb itself ran the multiplex PCR reads through MiXCR, one entry per CDR3 protein. This sample has approximately 690,000 distinct CDR3 sequences, with around 20% found just once. This clonotype came up many times. The CDR3 is 13 residues long. V dropped 2 bases and J dropped 1 base, with 5 bases sitting between them. The germline V gene has CDR1 MNHNS and CDR2 SASEGT.

The chain employs TRBV6-1 and TRBJ1-1, with unresolved D. This TCR was recovered from a man aged 30-40 years with Graves' ophthalmopathy. The source material was blood. The CDR3 DNA sequence: TGTGCCAGCAGTGAACCGGGGAACACTGAAGCTTTCTTT. Translating gives CASSEPGNTEAFF.